Below are 16 T cell receptor beta chains sequenced from a single sample in a study of cytomegalovirus exposure and HLA in healthy donors. PCR primers comprised 60 Vbeta and 13 Jbeta primers. The data were produced by immunoSEQ multiplex PCR, yet TCRdb's version contains in-frame clones alone and is incomplete. The table has 200,000 to 250,000 clones, approximately 78% seen once. The specimen sequenced was PBMCs. The receptors were sampled from a woman in her forties in good health and CMV-seronegative.

This chain uses TRBV5-4 with TRBJ2-6; 8 nucleotides line up with TRBD1. With 4 bases clipped from V and 1 base from J, the junction kept 4 bases outside the gene matches. CDR3 length: 16 residues. Germline CDR1 SGHNT, CDR2 YYREEE (reference sequence). The CDR3 region has the DNA TGTGCCAGCAGCCAGGACAGGGTTTCTGGGGCCAACGTCCTGACTTTC. Its protein product is CASSQDRVSGANVLTF.

V and J are TRBV7-9 and TRBJ1-4, with D possibly being TRBD1 (6 bases). Germline-derived CDR1 and CDR2 are SEHNR and FQNEAQ (reference sequence). Between the trimmed V and J ends, which lost 5 bases and 8 bases, there was a span of 12 bases. There are 13 residues in the CDR3. CDR3 sequence: CASSRGLEEKLFF. As DNA, the CDR3 is TGTGCCAGCAGCAGGGGGTTGGAGGAAAAACTGTTTTTT. Complete variable domain (other parts from reference TRBV7-9 and TRBJ1-4): DTGVSQNPRHKITKRGQNVTFRCDPISEHNRLYWYRQTLGQGPEFLTYFQNEAQLEKSRLLSDRFSAERPKGSFSTLEIQRTEQGDSAMYLCASSRGLEEKLFFGSGTQLSVL.

V gene TRBV7-9 combines with J gene TRBJ2-1, with TRBD1 identical over 10 bases. V was pared by 5 bases and J by 2 bases, with 3 bases of the junction left unmatched. The germline V gene encodes CDR1 SEHNR and CDR2 FQNEAQ (reference sequence). The CDR3 is made up of 15 amino acids. For the CDR3, the DNA is TGTGCCAGCAGCACGACAGGGGGCCCCTACAATGAGCAGTTCTTC. This gives the protein CASSTTGGPYNEQFF.

The chain is built from TRBV6-1 and TRBJ1-5; 7 positions match TRBD1. Trimming cost V 3 bases and J 0 bases; bases outside gene matches: 8. This CDR3 contains 17 residues. Germline V CDR1 and CDR2: MNHNS, SASEGT. The CDR3 nucleotides are TGTGCCAGCAGTGACCCGGGACAGAGTTATAGCAATCAGCCCCAGCATTTT. It translates to CASSDPGQSYSNQPQHF.

This rearrangement joins TRBV7-2 to TRBJ1-2; TRBD1 aligns across 9 bases. CDR1 is SGHTA, CDR2 FQGNSA, per germline. With V trimmed by 1 base and J by 5 bases, 11 bases remained unmatched. The CDR3 is 17 residues long. The CDR3, as DNA: TGTGCCAGCAGCTTAGTGGGGACAGGGCCGAGTCCTTATGGCTACACCTTC. This sequence encodes CASSLVGTGPSPYGYTF.

The chain uses TRBV27 and TRBJ1-5, with a tentative D call TRBD1 (5 bases). This CDR3 is 15 amino acids long. Trimming took 6 bases from V and 6 from J, leaving 18 bases between them. Germline V gene data show CDR1 as MNHEY and CDR2 as SMNVEV (reference sequence). The CDR3 sequence: CASSLAGRFGQPQHF. The CDR3 DNA reads TGTGCCAGCAGCCTAGCAGGGAGGTTTGGTCAGCCCCAGCATTTT.

The chain joins TRBV20-1 to TRBJ2-1, with D unclear. The germline V gene has CDR1 DFQATT and CDR2 SNEGSKA (reference sequence). Between the trimmed V and J ends, which lost 0 bases and 7 bases, there was a span of 4 bases. The CDR3 consists of 11 residues. CDR3 region: CSARDLNEQFF. The CDR3 DNA is TGCAGTGCTAGAGATCTTAATGAGCAGTTCTTC.

The chain is built from TRBV27 and TRBJ2-3; the D is unclear. The CDR3 is 13 residues long. V was clipped by 3 bases and J by 2 bases, with 6 bases between them. CDR1 and CDR2 (germline): MNHEY, SMNVEV (reference sequence). The CDR3 here is CASSFTFTDTQYF. The CDR3 nucleotides read TGTGCCAGCAGTTTCACATTCACAGATACGCAGTATTTT.

The CDR3 sequence is CASSLMQGSETQYF. The CDR3 coding sequence is TGTGCCAGCAGCTTAATGCAGGGTAGCGAGACCCAGTACTTC. The chain is built from TRBV7-3 and TRBJ2-5; maybe TRBD1 (5 bases). This CDR3 has 14 residues. Germline V gives CDR1 SGHTA, CDR2 FQGTGA. V was clipped by 1 base and J by 5 bases, with 11 bases between them.

This clone has a handful of counts. The V and J genes are TRBV5-1 and TRBJ1-1, with 8 bases lining up with TRBD1. Germline V gene lookup returns CDR1 SGHRS and CDR2 YFSETQ. The J segment lost 8 bases and the V segment lost 4 bases, leaving 7 bases of the junction unmatched. The length of the CDR3 is 13 residues. The CDR3 coding sequence is TGCGCCAGCAGCCTGAGACAGGGGTACGAAGCTTTCTTT. It yields the protein CASSLRQGYEAFF.

The rearrangement uses TRBV19 and TRBJ1-1; D possibly corresponds to TRBD1 (5 bases). Germline CDR1 LNHDA, CDR2 SQIVND (reference sequence). The CDR3 contains 14 residues. Trimming took off 0 bases at V and 6 bases at J, with 11 bases between the two ends. Here the CDR3 DNA reads TGTGCCAGTAGTATAGATTTCTCAGGGTCTGAAGCTTTCTTT. Amino acid sequence: CASSIDFSGSEAFF.

The sample holds one count of this clone. The chain joins TRBV28 to TRBJ2-7; D unresolved. V lost 2 bases, J lost 4 bases, and 9 bases lay in between. The CDR3 is made up of 13 amino acids. Per germline, CDR1 MDHEN and CDR2 SYDVKM. CDR3 sequence: CASSLTPIYEQYF. The CDR3 bases are TGTGCCAGCAGTTTAACTCCTATTTACGAGCAGTACTTC.

This clone occurred a few times. The sample carries other DNA sequences with the same CDR3. V gene TRBV27 combines with J gene TRBJ1-5; perhaps TRBD1 as D (5 bases). Germline-derived CDR1 and CDR2 are MNHEY and SMNVEV (reference sequence). This CDR3 region has 12 residues. V was trimmed by 6 bases and J by 4 bases, leaving 7 bases between them. The CDR3 DNA sequence: TGTGCCAGCAGCCAGGGAAATCAGCCCCAGCATTTT. It codes for CASSQGNQPQHF.

The chain employs TRBV28 and TRBJ1-1, with D unclear. This CDR3 is built from 12 residues. V was pared by 6 bases and J by 4 bases, with 9 bases between. Germline V gene lookup returns CDR1 MDHEN and CDR2 SYDVKM. The CDR3 DNA reads as TGTGCCAGCAGGATAACTTCCACTGAAGCTTTCTTT. It translates to CASRITSTEAFF.

This clone has only one observation. This chain joins TRBV18 and TRBJ1-1; D call uncertain. The germline gives CDR1 KGHSH, CDR2 LQKENI. The ends were cut back, 2 bases at V and 1 base at J, with 11 bases in the middle. The CDR3 is 15 residues long. CDR3 amino acids: CASSPGSMENTEAFF. The CDR3, as DNA: TGTGCCAGCTCACCAGGGAGTATGGAGAACACTGAAGCTTTCTTT.

This clone turned up a few times. V and J are TRBV6-5 and TRBJ1-2, with 8 bases fitting TRBD1. V gave up 5 bases and J gave up 8 bases; unmatched junction bases: 13. The CDR3 runs 15 residues. The germline CDR1 and CDR2 sequences are MNHEY and SVGAGI. As DNA, the CDR3 is TGTGCCAGCAGTGGAAGGACAGGGTTCGTGTTAGGCTACACCTTC. This sequence encodes CASSGRTGFVLGYTF.